These 27 T cell receptor beta chains originate from one sample sequenced in a study of cytomegalovirus exposure and HLA in healthy donors. Both 60 Vbeta primers and 13 Jbeta primers went into the PCR. Only in-frame clones appear in the TCRdb table, and some are missing; sequencing was by immunoSEQ multiplex PCR. The sample shows approximately 200,000 clones, under 80% of them seen only once. The specimen sequenced was PBMCs. Source of these receptors: a girl aged 2 to 9 in good health and CMV-seronegative.

This clone has a handful of counts. The gene calls are TRBV10-3 and TRBJ1-3; TRBD1 agrees at 7 bases. CDR3 length: 16 amino acids. From germline, CDR1 is ENHRY and CDR2 SYGVKD. V lost 5 bases to trimming and J lost 0 bases; unmatched junction nucleotides: 7. The CDR3 DNA reads TGTGCCATCAGTCCCTCAACAGGGGTCTCTGGAAACACCATATATTTT. This sequence encodes CAISPSTGVSGNTIYF.

A single count supports this clone. The gene calls are TRBV5-1 and TRBJ1-2, with unresolved D. Trimming pared 4 bases from V and 5 bases from J, leaving 18 bases between. The germline gives CDR1 SGHRS, CDR2 YFSETQ. This CDR3 is 15 amino acids long. The CDR3 reads CASSPSVGARYGYTF. The CDR3 bases are TGCGCCAGCAGCCCATCCGTCGGCGCGCGGTATGGCTACACCTTC.

This chain uses TRBV5-1 with TRBJ1-4; D gene ambiguous. The germline V gene has CDR1 SGHRS and CDR2 YFSETQ. This CDR3 region has 15 residues. Trimming took off 2 bases at V and 6 bases at J, with 14 bases between the two ends. The CDR3 here is CASSFGVVGDEKLFF. CDR3 bases: TGCGCCAGCAGCTTCGGGGTAGTGGGAGATGAAAAACTGTTTTTT.

The chain has TRBV5-6 and TRBJ1-1, with a possible D match to TRBD1 (5 bases). Deletions cut 0 bases from V and 0 bases from J, with 9 bases between. This CDR3 has 15 residues. The germline gives CDR1 SGHDT, CDR2 YYEEEE. This chain's CDR3 is CASSLGTLMNTEAFF. CDR3 DNA: TGTGCCAGCAGCTTGGGGACACTAATGAACACTGAAGCTTTCTTT.

The V and J genes are TRBV11-2 and TRBJ1-1, with D possibly being TRBD1 (5 bases). Germline V gene sequence: CDR1 SGHAT, CDR2 FQNNGV. CDR3 length: 13 amino acids. Deletions cut 5 bases from V and 8 bases from J, with 15 bases between. This CDR3 reads CASSQPGGTEAFF. Written as DNA, the CDR3 is TGTGCCAGCAGCCAACCGGGGGGAACGGAAGCTTTCTTT. The whole variable domain, filled in from reference TRBV11-2 and TRBJ1-1, reads EAGVAQSPRYKIIEKRQSVAFWCNPISGHATLYWYQQILGQGPKLLIQFQNNGVVDDSQLPKDRFSAERLKGVDSTLKIQPAKLEDSAVYLCASSQPGGTEAFFGQGTRLTVV.

This clone was detected only a few times. This CDR3 is CASSPGEYWYGYTF. As DNA, the CDR3 is TGTGCCAGCAGTCCCGGGGAGTATTGGTATGGCTACACCTTC. The chain uses TRBV6-1 and TRBJ1-2; D is uncertain. The CDR3 is made up of 14 amino acids. The V end was cut by 5 bases, the J end by 5 bases, with 15 bases between. CDR1 and CDR2 (germline): MNHNS, SASEGT.

The genes are TRBV6-1 and TRBJ2-2, with no clear D. Germline CDR1 and CDR2: MNHNS and SASEGT. The V and J ends lost 6 bases and 1 base respectively, with 9 bases between them. CDR3 length equals 14 residues. The chain's CDR3 is CASRLQLNTGELFF. The CDR3 DNA reads TGTGCCAGCAGACTCCAACTGAACACCGGGGAGCTGTTTTTT.

This rearrangement joins TRBV15 to TRBJ2-2, with TRBD2 identical over 7 bases. The CDR3 covers 15 residues. Germline CDR1 reads LNHNV; CDR2 reads YYDKDF (reference sequence). V shed 9 bases, J shed 4 bases, and the junction held 11 bases outside the gene matches. CDR3 protein: CATGEGGVGTGELFF. CDR3 in DNA: TGTGCCACGGGGGAGGGAGGGGTCGGCACCGGGGAGCTGTTTTTT.

The gene calls are TRBV5-6 and TRBJ2-2, with D perhaps matching TRBD1 (8 bases). CDR1 SGHDT and CDR2 YYEEEE come from the germline V gene. The CDR3 sequence is 14 residues long. Trimming took 3 bases from V and 10 from J, leaving 16 bases between them. In DNA form, the CDR3 reads TGTGCCAGCAGCTCTGGACAGGGAGGGCCGGAGCTGTTTTTT. Translating it yields CASSSGQGGPELFF.

The chain has TRBV7-9 and TRBJ2-7, with 7 bases that match TRBD1. This CDR3 region has 15 residues. V shed 5 bases and J 2 bases; nucleotides not matched to a gene: 9. CDR1 and CDR2 from the germline V gene are SEHNR and FQNEAQ (reference sequence). CDR3 DNA: TGTGCCAGCAGCCCGACAGGGCAGATAGCCTACGAGCAGTACTTC. It translates to CASSPTGQIAYEQYF. Complete variable domain (other parts from reference TRBV7-9 and TRBJ2-7): DTGVSQNPRHKITKRGQNVTFRCDPISEHNRLYWYRQTLGQGPEFLTYFQNEAQLEKSRLLSDRFSAERPKGSFSTLEIQRTEQGDSAMYLCASSPTGQIAYEQYFGPGTRLTVT.

CDR3 in amino acids: CASSYELQETQYF. Here the CDR3 DNA reads TGTGCCAGCAGTTACGAGCTCCAAGAGACCCAGTACTTC. This chain joins TRBV6-6 and TRBJ2-5; D gene uncertain. This CDR3 is 13 amino acids long. Trimming stripped 2 bases from V and 1 base from J, with 5 bases between. Germline loops: CDR1 MNHNY, CDR2 SVGAGI (reference sequence).

The rearrangement links TRBV6-5 to TRBJ1-1; a weak D match, TRBD1 (6 bases). Trimming cost V 7 bases and J 3 bases, with 18 bases left between them. This CDR3 region has 15 residues. Germline CDR1 MNHEY, CDR2 SVGAGI. The CDR3 DNA reads as TGTGCCAGCACCTACAGAAGGGGGGGGTACACTGAAGCTTTCTTT. Translating it yields CASTYRRGGYTEAFF.

A few counts support this clone. This chain uses TRBV19 with TRBJ2-5, with D possibly TRBD2 on 7 matching bases. The CDR3 extends over 12 amino acids. Germline CDR1 reads LNHDA; CDR2 reads SQIVND (reference sequence). V was shortened by 9 bases and J by 0 bases, with 8 bases between the two germline ends. The CDR3 DNA reads as TGTGCCAGCGGGGGGCACCAAGAGACCCAGTACTTC. Translation: CASGGHQETQYF. Full variable domain (missing parts from reference TRBV19 and TRBJ2-5): DGGITQSPKYLFRKEGQNVTLSCEQNLNHDAMYWYRQDPGQGLRLIYYSQIVNDFQKGDIAEGYSVSREKKESFPLTVTSAQKNPTAFYLCASGGHQETQYFGPGTRLLVL.

This chain connects TRBV19 to TRBJ1-1, with 11 nucleotides matching TRBD1. The V and J ends lost 6 bases and 1 base, in that order; junction bases with no gene match: 7. CDR3 size: 16 residues. Germline V CDR1 and CDR2: LNHDA, SQIVND (reference sequence). CDR3 sequence: CASRYWTGGSNTEAFF. The CDR3 DNA reads TGTGCCAGTAGATATTGGACAGGGGGCTCGAACACTGAAGCTTTCTTT.

The V gene is TRBV5-6, the J gene TRBJ2-7; weak D call: TRBD1 (6 bases). V shed 4 bases and J shed 5 bases, with 22 bases lying between them. This CDR3 comprises 16 residues. The germline V gene encodes CDR1 SGHDT and CDR2 YYEEEE. The CDR3 DNA sequence: TGTGCCAGCAGCCAACCGGGACACCTGAACCGGAACGAGCAGTACTTC. It codes for CASSQPGHLNRNEQYF.

This chain's CDR3 is CATSRRQGELFF. The CDR3 bases are TGTGCCACCAGCAGACGCCAGGGGGAGCTGTTTTTT. The rearrangement uses TRBV15 and TRBJ2-2; D not certain. V lost 2 bases to trimming and J lost 8 bases, with 6 bases between them. The CDR3 is 12 amino acids. Per the germline V gene, CDR1 is LNHNV and CDR2 is YYDKDF (reference sequence). Full variable domain (remainder filled in from reference TRBV15 and TRBJ2-2): DAMVIQNPRYQVTQFGKPVTLSCSQTLNHNVMYWYQQKSSQAPKLLFHYYDKDFNNEADTPDNFQSRRPNTSFCFLDIRSPGLGDTAMYLCATSRRQGELFFGEGSRLTVL.

The chain is built from TRBV4-1 and TRBJ1-2; no clear D gene. The germline V gene has CDR1 MGHRA and CDR2 YSYEKL. The CDR3 has 17 amino acids. Between the trimmed V and J ends, which lost 0 bases and 7 bases, there was a span of 21 bases. In DNA form, the CDR3 reads TGCGCCAGCAGCCAAGATTCAGATGGACTTTCTCGCTCTGGCTACACCTTC. This sequence encodes CASSQDSDGLSRSGYTF.

The chain joins TRBV7-9 to TRBJ2-1, with D maybe TRBD1 (7 bases). The CDR3 consists of 16 residues. Germline V gene lookup returns CDR1 SEHNR and CDR2 FQNEAQ (reference sequence). The V end lost 0 bases, the J end lost 4 bases, and 13 bases lay between the germline ends. Here the CDR3 reads CASSLARGQLYNEQFF. The CDR3 DNA sequence: TGTGCCAGCAGCTTAGCGCGGGGACAGCTATACAATGAGCAGTTCTTC.

This clone occurred a few times. V is TRBV15 and J is TRBJ2-2; D uncertain. Germline CDR1 and CDR2: LNHNV and YYDKDF (reference sequence). The CDR3 is 16 residues long. Trimming cost V 0 bases and J 5 bases, with 13 bases left between them. The CDR3 nucleotides read TGTGCCACCAGCAGAGAGTTGAGTACGGTTACCGGGGAGCTGTTTTTT. Amino acid sequence: CATSRELSTVTGELFF.

The gene calls are TRBV5-1 and TRBJ2-5; TRBD2 agrees at 10 bases. Germline lookup yields CDR1 SGHRS and CDR2 YFSETQ. This CDR3 comprises 14 residues. V was clipped by 5 bases and J by 2 bases; unmatched bases: 3. The CDR3 here is CASRGLAAQETQYF. The CDR3 nucleotides read TGCGCCAGCAGAGGACTAGCGGCTCAAGAGACCCAGTACTTC.

The chain links TRBV7-9 to TRBJ2-2; perhaps TRBD2 as D (6 bases). Trimming removed 2 bases from V and 6 bases from J, with 16 bases in between. Germline V lookup: CDR1 SEHNR, CDR2 FQNEAQ (reference sequence). The CDR3 has 16 amino acids. The chain's CDR3 is CASSLSGGILSGELFF. The CDR3 nucleotides read TGTGCCAGCAGCTTAAGCGGCGGGATACTATCCGGGGAGCTGTTTTTT.

The rearrangement uses TRBV27 and TRBJ2-3; 9 bases are a match to TRBD1. V lost 8 bases, J lost 4 bases, and 7 bases stayed unmatched. Germline loops: CDR1 MNHEY, CDR2 SMNVEV (reference sequence). CDR3 size: 14 residues. CDR3 bases: TGTGCCAGCGGCCGGGACAGGGTCGCAGATACGCAGTATTTT. This sequence encodes CASGRDRVADTQYF.

The V and J genes are TRBV6-5 and TRBJ2-7; 7 nucleotides match TRBD1. V was pared by 5 bases and J by 4 bases, with 8 bases of the junction left unmatched. Germline values: CDR1 MNHEY, CDR2 SVGAGI. The CDR3 runs 14 residues. This chain's CDR3 is CASSESDRIYEQYF. The CDR3 DNA is TGTGCCAGCAGTGAGTCGGACAGGATTTACGAGCAGTACTTC.

The chain uses TRBV4-2 and TRBJ2-1, with TRBD2 matching over 8 bases. V lost 4 bases to trimming and J lost 6 bases; unmatched junction nucleotides: 20. Germline-derived CDR1 and CDR2 are LGHNA and YNFKEQ. The CDR3 is 19 residues long. The CDR3 region is CASSRQLGPLAGGGNEQFF. CDR3 DNA: TGTGCCAGCAGCCGCCAATTAGGCCCCCTAGCGGGCGGGGGCAATGAGCAGTTCTTC.

The CDR3 spells CASSLQREYEQYF. In nucleotides, the CDR3 is TGTGCCAGCAGCTTACAGCGGGAGTACGAGCAGTACTTC. V usage is TRBV7-2 and J usage is TRBJ2-7, with 8 bases matching TRBD2. V dropped 2 bases and J dropped 4; count of bases not matched to a gene: 1. The CDR3 is 13 amino acids. Looked up from germline, CDR1 is SGHTA and CDR2 is FQGNSA.

A note on this clone: The sample holds other DNA sequences that translate to the same CDR3. The chain carries TRBV5-1 and TRBJ2-7, with D possibly matching TRBD2 (5 bases). Germline V CDR1 and CDR2: SGHRS, YFSETQ. The CDR3 loop spans 11 amino acids. V was pared by 4 bases and J by 4 bases, with 6 bases between. CDR3 in DNA: TGCGCCAGCAGCGAGGGTTACGAGCAGTACTTC. Encoded protein: CASSEGYEQYF.

The V gene is TRBV19, the J gene TRBJ2-1, with 8 bases aligning to TRBD1. V trimming: 5 bases; J trimming: 6 bases; junction bases outside the gene matches: 12. The germline gives CDR1 LNHDA, CDR2 SQIVND (reference sequence). The CDR3 length is 16 residues. The CDR3 nucleotides are TGTGCCAGTAGTGAATCTACCGGGACAGGCGGCAATGAGCAGTTCTTC. Translated: CASSESTGTGGNEQFF.